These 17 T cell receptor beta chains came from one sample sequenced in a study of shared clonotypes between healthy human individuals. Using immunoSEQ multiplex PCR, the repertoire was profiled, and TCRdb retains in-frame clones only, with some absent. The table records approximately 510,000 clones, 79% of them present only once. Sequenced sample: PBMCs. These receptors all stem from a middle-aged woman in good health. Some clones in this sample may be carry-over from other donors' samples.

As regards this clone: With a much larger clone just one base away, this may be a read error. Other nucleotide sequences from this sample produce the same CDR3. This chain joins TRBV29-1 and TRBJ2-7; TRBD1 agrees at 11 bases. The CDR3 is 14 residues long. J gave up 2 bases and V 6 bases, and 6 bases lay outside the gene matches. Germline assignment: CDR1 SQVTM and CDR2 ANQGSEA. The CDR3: CSVQRGQGAYEQYF. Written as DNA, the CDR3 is TGCAGCGTCCAAAGGGGACAGGGGGCCTACGAGCAGTACTTC.

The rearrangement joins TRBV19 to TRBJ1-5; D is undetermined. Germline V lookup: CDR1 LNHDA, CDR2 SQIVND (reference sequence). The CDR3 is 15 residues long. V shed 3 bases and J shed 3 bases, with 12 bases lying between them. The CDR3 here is CASSILGQNNQPQHF. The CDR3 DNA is TGTGCCAGTAGTATCCTGGGCCAGAACAATCAGCCCCAGCATTTT.

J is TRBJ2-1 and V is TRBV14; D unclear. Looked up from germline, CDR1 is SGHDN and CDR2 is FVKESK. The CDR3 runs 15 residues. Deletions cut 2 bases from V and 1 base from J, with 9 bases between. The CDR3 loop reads CASSQRLGSYNEQFF. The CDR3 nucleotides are TGTGCCAGCAGCCAACGCCTAGGGTCCTACAATGAGCAGTTCTTC.

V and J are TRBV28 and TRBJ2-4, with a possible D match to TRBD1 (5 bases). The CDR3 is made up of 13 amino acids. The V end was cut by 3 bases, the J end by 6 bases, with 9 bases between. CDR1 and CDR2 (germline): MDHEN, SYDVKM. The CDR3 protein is CASSLTQGNIQYF. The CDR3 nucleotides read TGTGCCAGCAGTTTGACCCAGGGAAACATTCAGTACTTC.

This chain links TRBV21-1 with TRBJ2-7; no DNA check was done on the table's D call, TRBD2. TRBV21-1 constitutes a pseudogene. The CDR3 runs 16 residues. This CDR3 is CASSKGGLAGVNEQYF. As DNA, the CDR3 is TGTGCCAGCAGCAAAGGCGGACTAGCGGGAGTTAACGAGCAGTACTTC.

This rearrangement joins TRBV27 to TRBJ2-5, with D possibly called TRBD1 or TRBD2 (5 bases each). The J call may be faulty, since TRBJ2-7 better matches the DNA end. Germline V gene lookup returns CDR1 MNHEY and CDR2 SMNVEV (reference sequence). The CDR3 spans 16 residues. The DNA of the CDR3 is TGTGCCAGCAGCACTATTCGGGACCCGCCCTACTACGAGCAGTACTTC. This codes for CASSTIRDPPYYEQYF.

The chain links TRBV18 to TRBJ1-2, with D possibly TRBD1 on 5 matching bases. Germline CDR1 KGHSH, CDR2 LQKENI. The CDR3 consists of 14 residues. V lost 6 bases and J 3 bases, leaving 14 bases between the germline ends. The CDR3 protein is CASSPREFDYGYTF. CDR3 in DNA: TGTGCCAGCTCTCCCAGGGAGTTCGACTATGGCTACACCTTC.

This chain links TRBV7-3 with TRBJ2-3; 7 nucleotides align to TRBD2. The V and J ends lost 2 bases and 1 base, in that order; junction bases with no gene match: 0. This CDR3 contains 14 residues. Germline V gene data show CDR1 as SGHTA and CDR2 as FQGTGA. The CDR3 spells CASSLAGGTDTQYF. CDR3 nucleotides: TGTGCCAGCAGCTTAGCGGGAGGCACAGATACGCAGTATTTT.

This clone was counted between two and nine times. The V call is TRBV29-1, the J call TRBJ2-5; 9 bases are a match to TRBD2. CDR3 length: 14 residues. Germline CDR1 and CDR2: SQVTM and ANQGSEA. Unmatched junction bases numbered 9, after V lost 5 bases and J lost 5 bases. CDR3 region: CSVLLAGDRETQYF. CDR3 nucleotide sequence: TGCAGCGTTCTACTAGCGGGTGATCGGGAGACCCAGTACTTC. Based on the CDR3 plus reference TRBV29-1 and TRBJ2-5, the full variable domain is SAVISQKPSRDICQRGTSLTIQCQVDSQVTMMFWYRQQPGQSLTLIATANQGSEATYESGFVIDKFPISRPNLTFSTLTVSNMSPEDSSIYLCSVLLAGDRETQYFGPGTRLLVL.

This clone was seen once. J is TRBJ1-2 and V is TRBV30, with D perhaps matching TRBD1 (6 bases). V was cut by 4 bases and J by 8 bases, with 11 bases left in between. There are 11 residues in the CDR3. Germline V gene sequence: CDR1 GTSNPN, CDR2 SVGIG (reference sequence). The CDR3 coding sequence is TGTGCCTGGACTCAGGGGAACGGCTACACCTTC. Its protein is CAWTQGNGYTF.

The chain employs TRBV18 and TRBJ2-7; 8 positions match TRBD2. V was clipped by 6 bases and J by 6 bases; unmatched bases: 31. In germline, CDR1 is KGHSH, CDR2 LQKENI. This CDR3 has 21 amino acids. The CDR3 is CASSLRNPSDRLRTSNSEQYF. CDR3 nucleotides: TGTGCCAGCTCGCTCAGAAACCCCTCGGACAGATTACGGACTAGCAACTCCGAGCAGTACTTC.

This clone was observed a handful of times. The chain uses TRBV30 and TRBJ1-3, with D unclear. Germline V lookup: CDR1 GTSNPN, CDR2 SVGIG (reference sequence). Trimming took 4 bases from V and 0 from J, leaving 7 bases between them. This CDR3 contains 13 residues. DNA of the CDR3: TGTGCCTGGAACGGGAACTCTGGAAACACCATATATTTT. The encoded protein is CAWNGNSGNTIYF.

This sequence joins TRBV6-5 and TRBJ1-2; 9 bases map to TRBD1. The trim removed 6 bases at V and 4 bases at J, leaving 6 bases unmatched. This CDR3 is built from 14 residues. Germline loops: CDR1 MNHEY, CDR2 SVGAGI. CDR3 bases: TGTGCCAGCAGGGGAACAGGGGGCGGCTATGGCTACACCTTC. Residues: CASRGTGGGYGYTF.

Written as DNA, the CDR3 is TGTGCCAGCACAGCTGGACAGGGATCCTACGAGCAGTACTTC. Translated: CASTAGQGSYEQYF. The chain links TRBV6-6 to TRBJ2-7, with 8 nucleotides matching TRBD1. Per germline, CDR1 MNHNY and CDR2 SVGAGI (reference sequence). This CDR3 has 14 residues. V was pared by 7 bases and J by 1 base, with 6 bases of the junction left unmatched.

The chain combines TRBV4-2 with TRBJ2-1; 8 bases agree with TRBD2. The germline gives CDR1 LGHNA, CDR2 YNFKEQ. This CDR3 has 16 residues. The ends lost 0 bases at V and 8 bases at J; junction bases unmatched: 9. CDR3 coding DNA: TGTGCCAGCAGCCAAGATCCGAGCGGGAGTGGGGATGAGCAGTTCTTC. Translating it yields CASSQDPSGSGDEQFF.

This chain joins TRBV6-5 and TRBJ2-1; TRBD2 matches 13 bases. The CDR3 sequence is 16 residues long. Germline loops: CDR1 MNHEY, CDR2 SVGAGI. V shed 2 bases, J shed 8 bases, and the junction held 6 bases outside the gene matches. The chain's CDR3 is CASSYPGLAGLYEQFF. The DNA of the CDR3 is TGTGCCAGCAGTTACCCGGGACTAGCGGGATTGTATGAGCAGTTCTTC.

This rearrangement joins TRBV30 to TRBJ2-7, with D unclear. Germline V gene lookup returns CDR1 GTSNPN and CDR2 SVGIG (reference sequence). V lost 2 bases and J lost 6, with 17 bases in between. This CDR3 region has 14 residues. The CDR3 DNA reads TGTGCCTGGAGTCCTATGGCGGTGTCAGCCGAGCAGTACTTC. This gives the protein CAWSPMAVSAEQYF.